This TCR beta chain was sequenced in a study of cytomegalovirus exposure and HLA in healthy donors. This CDR3 has 11 amino acids. Germline V lookup: CDR1 MNHNY, CDR2 SVGAGI (reference sequence). V lost 7 bases to trimming and J lost 6 bases, with 7 bases between them. PCR involved 60 Vbeta and 13 Jbeta primers. TCRdb's table, derived via immunoSEQ multiplex PCR, lists solely in-frame clones and lacks some. The sample consists of some 200,000 clones, 80% of them appearing once. Sequencing used PBMCs. The genes are TRBV6-6 and TRBJ1-5; D call uncertain. The TCR originated in a man aged 35 to 55 in good health and CMV-seropositive. Here the CDR3 reads CASTSGQPQHF. In DNA, the CDR3 is TGTGCCAGCACCAGCGGTCAGCCCCAGCATTTT.